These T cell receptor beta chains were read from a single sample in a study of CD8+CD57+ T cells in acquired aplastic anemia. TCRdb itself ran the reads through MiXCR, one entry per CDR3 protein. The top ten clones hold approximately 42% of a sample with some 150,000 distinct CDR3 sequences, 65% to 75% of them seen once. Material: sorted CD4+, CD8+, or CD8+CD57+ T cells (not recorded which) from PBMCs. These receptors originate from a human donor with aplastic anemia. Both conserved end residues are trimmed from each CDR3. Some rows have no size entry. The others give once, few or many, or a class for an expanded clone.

CDR3 protein: AISAGTAKSNTGELF
J gene: TRBJ2-2
V gene: TRBV10-3
clone size: .

CDR3 protein: ASSDGGTEAF
J gene: TRBJ1-1
V gene: TRBV25-1
clone size: .

CDR3 protein: AISVGASNQPQH
J gene: TRBJ1-5
V gene: TRBV10-3
clone size: .

CDR3 protein: ATSEGLAGQETQY
J gene: TRBJ2-5
V gene: TRBV24-1
clone size: .

CDR3 protein: ASSVQGAGPLNTEAF
J gene: TRBJ1-1
V gene: TRBV5-1
clone size: .

CDR3 protein: SARDGAGLGETQY
J gene: TRBJ2-5
V gene: TRBV20-1
clone size: .

CDR3 protein: ASSPLTGTGIDNEQF
J gene: TRBJ2-1
V gene: TRBV5-6
clone size: .

CDR3 protein: ATSRDPTSGGERY
J gene: TRBJ2-7
V gene: TRBV15
clone size: .

CDR3 protein: ATSDLGASGGNTGELF
J gene: TRBJ2-2
V gene: TRBV24-1
clone size: .

CDR3 protein: ASSDAAGIPYEQY
J gene: TRBJ2-7
V gene: TRBV2
clone size: few

CDR3 protein: SAPADGGVDTQY
J gene: TRBJ2-3
V gene: TRBV20-1
clone size: medium-sized

CDR3 protein: SARDASGRAAY
J gene: TRBJ2-7
V gene: TRBV20-1
clone size: .

CDR3 protein: ASSWYLTGDDTEAF
J gene: TRBJ1-1
V gene: TRBV7-9
clone size: .

CDR3 protein: ASRSEAQGSYNEQF
J gene: TRBJ2-1
V gene: TRBV5-1
clone size: .

CDR3 protein: ASSYWTGATFQPQH
J gene: TRBJ1-5
V gene: TRBV7-2
clone size: .

CDR3 protein: ASSLKTSDTGELF
J gene: TRBJ2-2
V gene: TRBV7-6
clone size: .

CDR3 protein: ASSLGRLAAYTEAF
J gene: TRBJ1-1
V gene: TRBV7-8
clone size: .

CDR3 protein: ASSRDRVDQAQY
J gene: TRBJ2-3
V gene: TRBV7-3
clone size: .

CDR3 protein: ASSLARVDYEQY
J gene: TRBJ2-7
V gene: TRBV7-8
clone size: .

CDR3 protein: AISALAGLVIGELF
J gene: TRBJ2-2
V gene: TRBV2
clone size: .

CDR3 protein: ASSQGTAYEQETQY
J gene: TRBJ2-5
V gene: TRBV2
clone size: .

CDR3 protein: SARDGTGMGGYT
J gene: TRBJ1-2
V gene: TRBV20-1
clone size: few

CDR3 protein: ASSTGENGYT
J gene: TRBJ1-2
V gene: TRBV7-9
clone size: .

CDR3 protein: ASSWRGQETQY
J gene: TRBJ2-5
V gene: TRBV5-1
clone size: .

CDR3 protein: AISEAAIGYT
J gene: TRBJ1-2
V gene: TRBV10-3
clone size: .

CDR3 protein: ASSDGTQAGELF
J gene: TRBJ2-2
V gene: TRBV10-1
clone size: .

CDR3 protein: ASSLGLADVPHGELF
J gene: TRBJ2-2
V gene: TRBV3-1
clone size: many

CDR3 protein: ASSEAGRGRSSYEQY
J gene: TRBJ2-7
V gene: TRBV2
clone size: .

CDR3 protein: ASSQVEGATEAF
J gene: TRBJ1-1
V gene: TRBV4-2
clone size: few

CDR3 protein: SSRTGDDFNEQF
J gene: TRBJ2-1
V gene: TRBV29-1
clone size: .

CDR3 protein: SARRGAGNTEAF
J gene: TRBJ1-1
V gene: TRBV20-1
clone size: few

CDR3 protein: ASSLGAAVATEQF
J gene: TRBJ2-1
V gene: TRBV5-1
clone size: once

CDR3 protein: ASSEALQDSHHGYT
J gene: TRBJ1-2
V gene: TRBV2
clone size: .

CDR3 protein: SARQGGSDSPLH
J gene: TRBJ1-6
V gene: TRBV20-1
clone size: .

CDR3 protein: SAAPGGSTDTQY
J gene: TRBJ2-3
V gene: TRBV20-1
clone size: few

CDR3 protein: ATSDTNSNEQF
J gene: TRBJ2-1
V gene: TRBV24-1
clone size: .

CDR3 protein: ASSLWGTDTQY
J gene: TRBJ2-3
V gene: TRBV5-1
clone size: .

CDR3 protein: SATELAGPYNEQF
J gene: TRBJ2-1
V gene: TRBV20-1
clone size: .

CDR3 protein: ASSELQDGANVLT
J gene: TRBJ2-6
V gene: TRBV2
clone size: once

CDR3 protein: ASSLLDEQY
J gene: TRBJ2-7
V gene: TRBV7-9
clone size: .

CDR3 protein: ASSQGRGWTDTQY
J gene: TRBJ2-3
V gene: TRBV7-2
clone size: many

CDR3 protein: ASSPRTGPSPLH
J gene: TRBJ1-6
V gene: TRBV2
clone size: .

CDR3 protein: ASSLDAGSSNSPLH
J gene: TRBJ1-6
V gene: TRBV5-1
clone size: .

CDR3 protein: ASSEGVAGGTGELF
J gene: TRBJ2-2
V gene: TRBV2
clone size: .

CDR3 protein: ATSDPRDRGFNEQY
J gene: TRBJ2-7
V gene: TRBV24-1
clone size: few

CDR3 protein: STTPSDRRGGAF
J gene: TRBJ1-1
V gene: TRBV20-1
clone size: .

CDR3 protein: ASSWYQETQY
J gene: TRBJ2-5
V gene: TRBV7-9
clone size: .

CDR3 protein: ASSLMRDDTGELF
J gene: TRBJ2-2
V gene: TRBV2
clone size: .

CDR3 protein: ASTLRTRGGETQY
J gene: TRBJ2-5
V gene: TRBV7-8
clone size: .

CDR3 protein: ASRGVGDTGELF
J gene: TRBJ2-2
V gene: TRBV25-1
clone size: once

CDR3 protein: SAIAANEQY
J gene: TRBJ2-7
V gene: TRBV20-1
clone size: .

CDR3 protein: ASSLALAGELNEQY
J gene: TRBJ2-7
V gene: TRBV7-9
clone size: .

CDR3 protein: AISEFPGGPSGELF
J gene: TRBJ2-2
V gene: TRBV10-3
clone size: .

CDR3 protein: SASPGTFTDTQY
J gene: TRBJ2-3
V gene: TRBV20-1
clone size: once

CDR3 protein: ASSGGTGPNYEQY
J gene: TRBJ2-7
V gene: TRBV7-2
clone size: once